These 22 T cell receptor beta chains were all obtained from the same sample, sequenced in a study of cytomegalovirus exposure and HLA in healthy donors. 13 Jbeta primers and 60 Vbeta primers were used for the PCR. TCRdb's copy holds only in-frame clones and misses some; the assay was immunoSEQ multiplex PCR. The sample has 200,000 to 250,000 clones; roughly 79% are singletons. Sequencing input: PBMCs. Receptor source: a woman aged 40 to 50 in good health and CMV-seronegative.

The V call is TRBV7-9, the J call TRBJ2-7, with a weak D call TRBD1 (6 bases). V lost 2 bases, J lost 2 bases, and 13 bases lay in between. This CDR3 is built from 15 residues. The germline CDR1 and CDR2 sequences are SEHNR and FQNEAQ (reference sequence). The CDR3 sequence: CASSLIPAGAYEQYF. As DNA, the CDR3 is TGTGCCAGCAGCTTAATCCCTGCAGGGGCCTACGAGCAGTACTTC.

The V call is TRBV29-1, the J call TRBJ1-3, with a possible D match to TRBD1 (6 bases). Trimming pared 6 bases from V and 0 bases from J, leaving 15 bases between. Germline CDR1 SQVTM, CDR2 ANQGSEA. CDR3 length equals 15 residues. This CDR3 reads CSVDRFRRSGNTIYF. CDR3 sequence (DNA): TGCAGCGTGGACAGATTCCGACGCTCTGGAAACACCATATATTTT.

This clone was observed a handful of times. The J gene is TRBJ1-3, the V gene TRBV7-9, with no clear D. The CDR3 length is 14 residues. Germline CDR1 reads SEHNR; CDR2 reads FQNEAQ (reference sequence). V lost 8 bases and J lost 3, with 14 bases in between. CDR3 coding DNA: TGTGCCAGCGGTCAGGAGGGCGTTGGAAACACCATATATTTT. It is translated as CASGQEGVGNTIYF.

This rearrangement joins TRBV4-3 to TRBJ2-7; TRBD1 is a possible D gene (7 bases). Trimming stripped 4 bases from V and 3 bases from J, with 13 bases between. In germline, CDR1 is LGHNA, CDR2 YSLEER. CDR3 size: 14 residues. The CDR3 spells CASSPGAGGYEQYF. As DNA, the CDR3 is TGCGCCAGCAGCCCGGGGGCAGGGGGCTACGAGCAGTACTTC.

This clone was observed a handful of times. The chain couples TRBV5-1 to TRBJ1-1, with 9 bases matching TRBD1. V gave up 7 bases and J gave up 0 bases; unmatched junction bases: 4. CDR1 and CDR2 (germline): SGHRS, YFSETQ. The CDR3 extends over 14 amino acids. The CDR3 region has the DNA TGCGCCAGCGGGGGACAGGGAATGAACACTGAAGCTTTCTTT. It codes for CASGGQGMNTEAFF.

The chain uses TRBV30 and TRBJ2-7; 9 nucleotides match TRBD1. J gave up 4 bases and V 5 bases, and 12 bases lay outside the gene matches. This CDR3 spans 15 amino acids. Germline lookup yields CDR1 GTSNPN and CDR2 SVGIG (reference sequence). CDR3 loop: CAWGTDGTGFYEQYF. The DNA for the CDR3 is TGTGCCTGGGGTACCGACGGGACAGGGTTTTACGAGCAGTACTTC.

This rearrangement joins TRBV5-4 to TRBJ2-2, with 10 bases lining up with TRBD2. The V and J ends lost 3 bases and 5 bases, in that order; junction bases with no gene match: 7. The germline gives CDR1 SGHNT, CDR2 YYREEE (reference sequence). The CDR3 consists of 16 residues. As DNA, the CDR3 is TGTGCCAGCAGCTCCAAACTAGCGGGGCCTACCGGGGAGCTGTTTTTT. Protein sequence: CASSSKLAGPTGELFF.

This clone was seen a handful of times. The chain has TRBV5-6 and TRBJ1-6, with D possibly being TRBD1 (5 bases). From germline, CDR1 is SGHDT and CDR2 YYEEEE. This CDR3 contains 15 residues. V was shortened by 1 base and J by 7 bases, with 12 bases between the two germline ends. CDR3 nucleotide sequence: TGTGCCAGCAGCTTGAGGGATGGGGCAAATTCACCCCTCCACTTT. It codes for CASSLRDGANSPLHF.

The rearrangement joins TRBV19 to TRBJ1-2, with D perhaps TRBD1 (5 bases). This CDR3 contains 15 residues. With 4 bases removed from V and 0 bases from J, the gap between germline ends came to 12 bases. CDR1 and CDR2 (germline): LNHDA, SQIVND (reference sequence). CDR3: CASSTRQNSNYGYTF. The CDR3 DNA reads TGTGCCAGTAGTACTCGACAGAATTCTAACTATGGCTACACCTTC.

This chain joins TRBV18 and TRBJ1-4; D unresolved. Germline lookup yields CDR1 KGHSH and CDR2 LQKENI. The CDR3 consists of 14 residues. V dropped 3 bases and J dropped 0 bases, with 5 bases sitting between them. In DNA form, the CDR3 reads TGTGCCAGCTCACCGAGGGCAACTAATGAAAAACTGTTTTTT. This codes for CASSPRATNEKLFF. Full variable domain (remainder filled in from reference TRBV18 and TRBJ1-4): NAGVMQNPRHLVRRRGQEARLRCSPMKGHSHVYWYRQLPEEGLKFMVYLQKENIIDESGMPKERFSAEFPKEGPSILRIQQVVRGDSAAYFCASSPRATNEKLFFGSGTQLSVL.

This chain joins TRBV25-1 and TRBJ2-7; D is unclear. The CDR3 sequence is 13 residues long. Trimming cost V 6 bases and J 0 bases, with 9 bases left between them. Per germline, CDR1 MGHDK and CDR2 SYGVNS. The CDR3 is CASRLASSYEQYF. CDR3 coding DNA: TGTGCCAGCAGATTGGCAAGCTCCTACGAGCAGTACTTC.

The gene calls are TRBV18 and TRBJ2-1, with D hard to call. V lost 5 bases, J lost 5 bases, and 10 bases lay in between. There are 13 residues in the CDR3. In germline, CDR1 is KGHSH, CDR2 LQKENI. CDR3 amino acids: CASSSTPDNEQFF. The CDR3 DNA follows: TGTGCCAGCTCATCGACTCCAGACAATGAGCAGTTCTTC.

The rearrangement joins TRBV5-1 to TRBJ2-5, with TRBD1 matching 8 bases. V was clipped by 4 bases and J by 4 bases; unmatched bases: 9. CDR3 length equals 15 residues. In germline, CDR1 is SGHRS, CDR2 YFSETQ. The CDR3 DNA is TGCGCCAGCAGCCCGTCCCCAGGGGGCCGAGAGACCCAGTACTTC. This gives the protein CASSPSPGGRETQYF.

The V and J genes are TRBV19 and TRBJ1-5; no reliable D call. The CDR3 spans 15 residues. Germline CDR1 is LNHDA and CDR2 is SQIVND (reference sequence). Trimming pared 7 bases from V and 2 bases from J, leaving 15 bases between. The chain's CDR3 is CASKTESKGNQPQHF. Written as DNA, the CDR3 is TGTGCCAGTAAGACGGAGTCTAAGGGCAATCAGCCCCAGCATTTT.

The rearrangement uses TRBV25-1 and TRBJ2-3, with D possibly matching TRBD1 (5 bases). V was pared by 2 bases and J by 0 bases, with 12 bases between. Germline loops: CDR1 MGHDK, CDR2 SYGVNS. The CDR3 spans 16 residues. The CDR3: CASSENQGLSTDTQYF. The CDR3 region has the DNA TGTGCCAGCAGTGAAAATCAGGGTCTCAGCACAGATACGCAGTATTTT. The whole variable domain, remainder taken from reference TRBV25-1 and TRBJ2-3, is EADIYQTPRYLVIGTGKKITLECSQTMGHDKMYWYQQDPGMELHLIHYSYGVNSTEKGDLSSESTVSRIRTEHFPLTLESARPSHTSQYLCASSENQGLSTDTQYFGPGTRLTVL.

The chain joins TRBV4-1 to TRBJ1-4, with D tentatively TRBD1 (6 bases). V was cut by 4 bases and J by 5 bases, with 11 bases left in between. Germline V gene sequence: CDR1 MGHRA, CDR2 YSYEKL. The CDR3 covers 14 residues. For the CDR3, the DNA is TGCGCCAGCAGCCCGGACAGTAGAAATGAAAAACTGTTTTTT. This gives the protein CASSPDSRNEKLFF.

V usage is TRBV27 and J usage is TRBJ2-3; 10 bases are shared with TRBD2. The length of the CDR3 is 16 residues. V was pared by 2 bases and J by 4 bases, with 6 bases of the junction left unmatched. In germline, CDR1 is MNHEY, CDR2 SMNVEV (reference sequence). The CDR3 region is CASSLLPSGGSDTQYF. DNA for the CDR3: TGTGCCAGCAGTTTACTTCCTAGCGGGGGCTCAGATACGCAGTATTTT.

This chain connects TRBV15 to TRBJ1-1; 9 bases align to TRBD1. Germline CDR1 reads LNHNV; CDR2 reads YYDKDF (reference sequence). V shed 8 bases and J 3 bases; nucleotides not matched to a gene: 7. This CDR3 spans 14 amino acids. The CDR3 nucleotides read TGTGCCACCCAAGGGGACAGGGATGACACTGAAGCTTTCTTT. Translation gives CATQGDRDDTEAFF.

The rearrangement uses TRBV29-1 and TRBJ1-5; 7 bases are a match to TRBD1. With 4 bases clipped from V and 4 bases from J, the junction kept 7 bases outside the gene matches. Germline V gives CDR1 SQVTM, CDR2 ANQGSEA. This CDR3 comprises 14 residues. In DNA, the CDR3 is TGCAGCGTTGGGGGGGACAGACATAATCAGCCCCAGCATTTT. As protein: CSVGGDRHNQPQHF.

This sequence joins TRBV27 and TRBJ2-3; D might be TRBD2 (6 bases). Germline CDR1 and CDR2: MNHEY and SMNVEV (reference sequence). Trimming stripped 0 bases from V and 0 bases from J, with 13 bases between. This CDR3 region has 17 residues. The CDR3 loop reads CASSLSTLAYSTDTQYF. The CDR3 nucleotides are TGTGCCAGCAGTTTATCGACCCTAGCGTATAGCACAGATACGCAGTATTTT.

The rearrangement joins TRBV19 to TRBJ1-2; 9 positions match TRBD1. The CDR3 length is 15 residues. Germline CDR1 is LNHDA and CDR2 is SQIVND (reference sequence). The V gene end was trimmed by 2 bases and the J gene end by 13 bases; junction bases not matched to a gene: 14. Here the CDR3 reads CASSIRFRDRVIRTF. The CDR3 bases are TGTGCCAGTAGTATACGATTCCGGGACAGGGTAATTCGCACCTTC.

The chain joins TRBV2 to TRBJ2-5, with TRBD2 as a possible D gene (6 bases). The CDR3 is made up of 15 amino acids. The V gene's germline CDR1 is SNHLY and CDR2 FYNNEI. V was cut by 4 bases and J by 3 bases, with 15 bases left in between. The CDR3 protein is CASSARGREEETQYF. The DNA for the CDR3 is TGTGCCAGCAGTGCGAGGGGCAGGGAGGAAGAGACCCAGTACTTC.